This section outlines one TCR delta chain sequence together with its context. This entry is derived from a study of gamma-delta T cells after stem cell transplantation. TCRdb used CATT to re-call clones from the RT-PCR reads. The sample lists over a thousand delta-chain clones; around 13% were seen once. V was clipped by 3 bases and J by 0 bases; unmatched bases: 8. Germline CDR1 GEAIGNYY, CDR2 EKD. The CDR3 has 16 amino acids. The sequencing sample was made of gamma-delta T cells. The TCR was taken from a human donor. It is not recorded whose cells these are; they may come from a transplant donor. V gene TRDV2 combines with J gene TRDJ1, with TRDD3 identical over 8 bases. CDR3 amino acids: CACDGLGVPYTDKLIF. As DNA, the CDR3 is TGTGCCTGTGACGGACTGGGGGTCCCGTACACCGATAAACTCATCTTT.